The 19 T cell receptor beta chains below were found in one sample sequenced in a study of T cell changes during pregnancy in multiple sclerosis. Assay: immunoSEQ multiplex PCR; the TCRdb copy retains only in-frame clones and omits some. This table holds some 60,000 clones, 75% to 90% found once. Sequences were derived from peripheral blood, sampled after pregnancy. Receptors originate from a female donor with multiple sclerosis, enrolled in a pregnancy study.

The chain employs TRBV19 and TRBJ1-2; 12 nucleotides line up with TRBD1. Germline V CDR1 and CDR2: LNHDA, SQIVND (reference sequence). This CDR3 region has 22 residues. V shed 3 bases, J shed 4 bases, and the junction held 24 bases outside the gene matches. The CDR3 loop is CASSILGASNGDRGRWSYGYTF. In DNA, the CDR3 is TGTGCCAGTAGTATTCTCGGGGCGTCTAATGGGGACAGGGGGCGATGGAGCTATGGCTACACCTTC.

The table lists this clone with a count of one. V and J are TRBV11-2 and TRBJ1-6, with D unclear. CDR3 size: 15 residues. From germline, CDR1 is SGHAT and CDR2 FQNNGV. The V gene lost 1 base and the J gene lost 5 bases, with 9 bases spanning the gap. The CDR3 DNA is TGTGCCAGCAGCTTAGGGGCCGCGAATAATTCACCCCTCCACTTT. The encoded protein is CASSLGAANNSPLHF. The full variable domain, completed using reference TRBV11-2 and TRBJ1-6, is EAGVAQSPRYKIIEKRQSVAFWCNPISGHATLYWYQQILGQGPKLLIQFQNNGVVDDSQLPKDRFSAERLKGVDSTLKIQPAKLEDSAVYLCASSLGAANNSPLHFGNGTRLTVT.

By frequency in the sample, this clone is medium-sized. This chain connects TRBV4-2 to TRBJ2-1; TRBD2 aligns across 7 bases. V was pared by 0 bases and J by 8 bases, with 10 bases of the junction left unmatched. The CDR3 runs 16 residues. Germline V gene lookup returns CDR1 LGHNA and CDR2 YNFKEQ. This chain's CDR3 is CASSQDLGGGSDEQFF. The DNA for the CDR3 is TGTGCCAGCAGCCAAGATCTGGGGGGGGGATCGGATGAGCAGTTCTTC.

The chain combines TRBV7-8 with TRBJ2-1; D remains ambiguous. Trimming shortened V by 1 base and J by 5 bases, and 15 bases separated the two germline ends. Germline CDR1 reads SGHVS; CDR2 reads FQNEAQ. This CDR3 spans 16 amino acids. The CDR3: CASSLDGRLYNNEQFF. CDR3 in DNA: TGTGCCAGCAGCTTAGACGGCAGACTTTACAACAATGAGCAGTTCTTC.

The CDR3 DNA reads TGTGCCAGCAGGAAGCTGACAGGGGCCCTCTTGAACTATGGCTACACCTTC. Protein: CASRKLTGALLNYGYTF. The chain links TRBV28 to TRBJ1-2; 8 bases align to TRBD1. Trimming cost V 6 bases and J 2 bases; bases outside gene matches: 14. Germline CDR1 reads MDHEN; CDR2 reads SYDVKM. CDR3 length equals 17 residues.

The chain combines TRBV18 with TRBJ2-1; weak D call: TRBD2 (7 bases). The CDR3 consists of 14 residues. Germline V gene sequence: CDR1 KGHSH, CDR2 LQKENI. The V end was cut by 1 base, the J end by 9 bases, with 13 bases between. CDR3 loop: CASSPQTRGGEQFF. The CDR3 DNA reads as TGTGCCAGCTCACCACAGACTAGGGGGGGTGAGCAGTTCTTC. Complete variable domain (other parts from reference TRBV18 and TRBJ2-1): NAGVMQNPRHLVRRRGQEARLRCSPMKGHSHVYWYRQLPEEGLKFMVYLQKENIIDESGMPKERFSAEFPKEGPSILRIQQVVRGDSAAYFCASSPQTRGGEQFFGPGTRLTVL.

This chain connects TRBV5-4 to TRBJ1-2, with D possibly being TRBD1 (5 bases). V was clipped by 4 bases and J by 2 bases, with 9 bases between them. The germline V gene has CDR1 SGHNT and CDR2 YYREEE (reference sequence). The CDR3 extends over 13 amino acids. In nucleotides, the CDR3 is TGTGCCAGCAGCCCGGACAAGAACTATGGCTACACCTTC. Protein sequence: CASSPDKNYGYTF.

DNA for the CDR3: TGTGCCAGCAGCTTTCTGACAGGGGGGAACACTGAAGCTTTCTTT. It codes for CASSFLTGGNTEAFF. The chain carries TRBV11-2 and TRBJ1-1; the match to TRBD1 covers 9 bases. The CDR3 length is 15 residues. The germline V gene has CDR1 SGHAT and CDR2 FQNNGV. V lost 3 bases to trimming and J lost 1 base; unmatched junction nucleotides: 3.

The CDR3 here is CASSLRGNTEAFF. The CDR3 coding sequence is TGTGCCAGCAGCTTACGGGGTAACACTGAAGCTTTCTTT. The rearrangement joins TRBV7-3 to TRBJ1-1; D remains unclear. From germline, CDR1 is SGHTA and CDR2 FQGTGA. Trimming left V 2 bases short and J 2 bases short, with 6 bases between. The CDR3 extends over 13 amino acids.

The chain recombines TRBV5-6 with TRBJ2-1, with 9 bases matching TRBD1. J gave up 9 bases and V 0 bases, and 1 base lay outside the gene matches. CDR1 is SGHDT, CDR2 YYEEEE, per germline. The CDR3 totals 13 residues. The CDR3 loop reads CASSLAQGAEQFF. In DNA, the CDR3 is TGTGCCAGCAGCTTGGCACAGGGGGCTGAGCAGTTCTTC. Variable domain in full (rest from reference TRBV5-6 and TRBJ2-1): DAGVTQSPTHLIKTRGQQVTLRCSPKSGHDTVSWYQQALGQGPQFIFQYYEEEERQRGNFPDRFSGHQFPNYSSELNVNALLLGDSALYLCASSLAQGAEQFFGPGTRLTVL.

The rearrangement joins TRBV4-2 to TRBJ2-5, with TRBD2 identical over 10 bases. Germline V gene data show CDR1 as LGHNA and CDR2 as YNFKEQ. Trimming at V came to 0 bases and at J to 5 bases, leaving 3 bases not matched to a gene. The CDR3 runs 15 residues. The DNA of the CDR3 is TGTGCCAGCAGCCAAGAGAGCGGGGGGGCGGAGACCCAGTACTTC. Protein: CASSQESGGAETQYF.

The rearrangement uses TRBV5-1 and TRBJ1-2, with TRBD1 matching 8 bases. J gave up 4 bases and V 8 bases, and 10 bases lay outside the gene matches. Germline CDR1 is SGHRS and CDR2 is YFSETQ. The CDR3 loop spans 14 amino acids. The CDR3 nucleotides are TGCGCCAGTAAGCAGCAGGGGGCCACCTATGGCTACACCTTC. Translated, it gives CASKQQGATYGYTF.

This chain links TRBV7-2 with TRBJ2-3; TRBD2 matches at 10 bases. CDR3 size: 17 residues. In germline, CDR1 is SGHTA, CDR2 FQGNSA. The V and J ends lost 5 bases and 2 bases, in that order; junction bases with no gene match: 10. CDR3 nucleotides: TGTGCCAGCAGCAAAAAGCGGGGGGGGACCTCCACAGATACGCAGTATTTT. Residues: CASSKKRGGTSTDTQYF. The full variable domain, completed using reference TRBV7-2 and TRBJ2-3, is GAGVSQSPSNKVTEKGKDVELRCDPISGHTALYWYRQSLGQGLEFLIYFQGNSAPDKSGLPSDRFSAERTGGSVSTLTIQRTQQEDSAVYLCASSKKRGGTSTDTQYFGPGTRLTVL.

This chain connects TRBV7-9 to TRBJ1-5; D remains unclear. V lost 3 bases, J lost 7 bases, and 10 bases lay in between. Germline V lookup: CDR1 SEHNR, CDR2 FQNEAQ (reference sequence). There are 13 residues in the CDR3. This chain's CDR3 is CASSFSAVQPQHF. As DNA, the CDR3 is TGTGCCAGCAGCTTCAGCGCGGTGCAGCCCCAGCATTTT.

The genes are TRBV5-1 and TRBJ2-1, with 10 positions matching TRBD1. Germline lookup yields CDR1 SGHRS and CDR2 YFSETQ. The CDR3 extends over 13 amino acids. Trimming cost V 4 bases and J 16 bases; bases outside gene matches: 11. CDR3 in DNA: TGCGCCAGCAGCCCCGGGACAGGGGCCCTCAAATTCTTC. This gives the protein CASSPGTGALKFF.

The V and J genes are TRBV14 and TRBJ1-2, with 8 bases lining up with TRBD1. J was trimmed by 4 bases and V by 5 bases; bases with no gene match: 6. The CDR3 runs 14 residues. From germline, CDR1 is SGHDN and CDR2 FVKESK. The chain's CDR3 is CASSEQGVGYGYTF. The CDR3 nucleotides read TGTGCCAGCAGCGAACAGGGGGTTGGCTATGGCTACACCTTC.

This clone came up once. The chain combines TRBV7-3 with TRBJ2-5, with a weak D call TRBD2 (6 bases). Trimming stripped 2 bases from V and 5 bases from J, with 12 bases between. Germline V lookup: CDR1 SGHTA, CDR2 FQGTGA. This CDR3 is built from 14 residues. CDR3 nucleotide sequence: TGTGCCAGCAGCTTACGTGCAGGGAGGGAGACCCAGTACTTC. Its protein is CASSLRAGRETQYF.

J is TRBJ1-2 and V is TRBV28, with unresolved D. With 3 bases removed from V and 2 bases from J, the gap between germline ends came to 13 bases. This CDR3 region has 15 residues. Germline CDR1 MDHEN, CDR2 SYDVKM. CDR3 nucleotide sequence: TGTGCCAGCAGTTTGTGGAACAGTTGGAACTATGGCTACACCTTC. This sequence encodes CASSLWNSWNYGYTF.

The chain joins TRBV10-3 to TRBJ1-6; D is perhaps TRBD1 (6 bases). Germline V lookup: CDR1 ENHRY, CDR2 SYGVKD. V was cut by 7 bases and J by 7 bases, with 14 bases left in between. This CDR3 contains 14 residues. CDR3 DNA sequence: TGTGCCATCACCGCGGACAGCCGCAATTCACCCCTCCACTTT. This encodes CAITADSRNSPLHF.